Each of the 17 T cell receptor beta chains below was sequenced from the same sample in a study of metastatic and nonmetastatic thyroid tumors (TCRdb year 2020). No patient had received any treatment before thyroid surgery. The library was built by means of PCR. Sequenced using an Illumina HiSeq 4000. TCRdb took the public reads, trimmed them with fastp at Q25, ran MiXCR for clone calling and kept in-frame beta chains. The sample profile shows more than 40,000 clones; 25% to 30% of them were found once. The ten top clones hold over 8% of the sample. Specimen: blood. The receptors were gathered from a male donor with papillary thyroid cancer or a benign thyroid nodule (not recorded which). Some clones in this sample may be carry-over from other donors' samples.

The chain employs TRBV6-2 or TRBV6-3 and TRBJ1-2; TRBD1 might be the D (5 bases). Germline V gene data show CDR1 as MNHEY and CDR2 as SVGEGT. The CDR3 is made up of 12 amino acids. V was pared by 7 bases and J by 6 bases, with 12 bases between. DNA of the CDR3: TGTGCCAGCACTAGGGACCTAAATGGCTACACCTTC. Residues: CASTRDLNGYTF.

This clone was observed many times. V is TRBV3-1 and J is TRBJ2-3, with 8 bases fitting TRBD2. CDR1 is LGHDT and CDR2 is YNNKEL in the germline V gene (reference sequence). This CDR3 contains 15 residues. V lost 1 base and J lost 1; bases outside the gene matches: 1. The CDR3 sequence is CASSQVGGGTDTQYF. As DNA, the CDR3 is TGTGCCAGCAGCCAAGTCGGGGGGGGCACAGATACGCAGTATTTT.

This clone was observed a handful of times. The CDR3 DNA sequence: TGTGCCATCAGGGACAGGCTCAACGAGCAGTACTTC. Its translation is CAIRDRLNEQYF. The J gene is TRBJ2-7, the V gene TRBV10-3; 7 bases are shared with TRBD1. There are 12 residues in the CDR3. V was pared by 6 bases and J by 5 bases, with 4 bases of the junction left unmatched. Germline lookup yields CDR1 ENHRY and CDR2 SYGVKD.

The chain has TRBV30 and TRBJ1-5; 7 bases are a match to TRBD1. The germline V gene has CDR1 GTSNPN and CDR2 SVGIG (reference sequence). CDR3 length: 16 amino acids. Trimming cost V 2 bases and J 3 bases; bases outside gene matches: 10. The CDR3 DNA sequence: TGTGCCTGGAGTCAGGGGGACAAACTTATCAATCAGCCCCAGCATTTT. It is translated as CAWSQGDKLINQPQHF.

This chain links TRBV7-2 with TRBJ2-7, with D hard to call. Trimming left V 4 bases short and J 5 bases short, with 15 bases between. CDR3 length: 14 amino acids. Germline CDR1 is SGHTA and CDR2 is FQGNSA. CDR3 DNA sequence: TGTGCCAGCAGCTCCAGTCCGGCCAGAAACGAGCAGTACTTC. Amino acids: CASSSSPARNEQYF.

About this clone itself: Other DNA sequences of this sample code for an identical CDR3. V and J are TRBV6-1 and TRBJ1-2; 12 bases align to TRBD1. V dropped 7 bases and J dropped 11; count of bases not matched to a gene: 11. The CDR3 is made up of 14 amino acids. Germline V gene sequence: CDR1 MNHNS, CDR2 SASEGT. CDR3 in amino acids: CASTPGQGAGGYTF. The DNA of the CDR3 is TGTGCCAGCACACCGGGACAGGGGGCGGGAGGATACACCTTC.

Only a few counts were recorded for this clone. Relative to the germline gene, one junction end is altered; a read error may explain this. The J gene is TRBJ2-6, the V gene TRBV29-1; D is unclear. Germline assignment: CDR1 SQVTM and CDR2 ANQGSEA. The CDR3 is 13 amino acids. The CDR3 is CAVVSSVANVLTF. In nucleotides, the CDR3 is TGCGCTGTGGTTAGCTCTGTGGCCAACGTCCTGACTTTC.

This clone was counted many times. This chain links TRBV27 with TRBJ2-1; no reliable D call. Between the trimmed V and J ends, which lost 4 bases and 1 base, there was a span of 14 bases. CDR3 size: 16 residues. Germline values: CDR1 MNHEY, CDR2 SMNVEV (reference sequence). The CDR3 nucleotides read TGTGCCAGCAGTTCCGATAGTGCCAATTCCTACAATGAGCAGTTCTTC. Its protein is CASSSDSANSYNEQFF.

CDR3 DNA sequence: TGTGCCAGCAGCGTAGACGGCGGTTACAATGAGCAGTTCTTC. Its translation: CASSVDGGYNEQFF. V and J are TRBV9 and TRBJ2-1, with unresolved D. CDR1 and CDR2 (germline): SGDLS, YYNGEE. Trimming removed 0 bases at V and 4 bases at J, with 8 bases between. The CDR3 is 14 residues long.

This clone was counted ten times or more. This chain's CDR3 is CASSLGPEYEQYF. In DNA form, the CDR3 reads TGTGCCAGCAGCTTGGGACCCGAGTACGAGCAGTACTTC. The rearrangement uses TRBV5-6 and TRBJ2-7; D remains unclear. Trimming pared 0 bases from V and 4 bases from J, leaving 8 bases between. The CDR3 has 13 residues. Germline assignment: CDR1 SGHDT and CDR2 YYEEEE.

This clone was counted a few times. In this CDR3 the conserved last residue, phenylalanine or tryptophan, is missing, so a read error is likely. The chain recombines TRBV2 with TRBJ2-5; D may be TRBD2 (7 bases). Germline CDR1 SNHLY, CDR2 FYNNEI. V lost 6 bases, J lost 4 bases, and 9 bases lay in between. The CDR3 sequence is 12 residues long. CDR3 DNA sequence: TGTGCCAGCAGGGGGGGGCGAGAGACCCAGTACTAC. Amino acid sequence: CASRGGRETQYY.

The rearrangement uses TRBV5-6 and TRBJ2-7; tentative D call: TRBD1 (6 bases). Germline V gives CDR1 SGHDT, CDR2 YYEEEE. The CDR3 has 15 amino acids. With 4 bases removed from V and 3 bases from J, the gap between germline ends came to 17 bases. CDR3 sequence (DNA): TGTGCCAGCAGCCAAGGGGGTGGGGGTCACTACGAGCAGTACTTC. Amino acids: CASSQGGGGHYEQYF.

This clone has at least ten counts. The J gene is TRBJ2-7, the V gene TRBV5-1, with no clear D. Germline-derived CDR1 and CDR2 are SGHRS and YFSETQ. This CDR3 is 15 amino acids long. V lost 3 bases and J 3 bases, leaving 16 bases between the germline ends. For the CDR3, the DNA is TGCGCCAGCAGCTCCCTTGGTGACGGCCGCTACGAGCAGTACTTC. As protein: CASSSLGDGRYEQYF.

This clone is labeled medium-sized (0.01 to 0.1%). The chain uses TRBV28 and TRBJ1-2, with D unresolved. V was clipped by 2 bases and J by 4 bases, with 8 bases between them. The V gene's germline CDR1 is MDHEN and CDR2 SYDVKM. The CDR3 contains 13 residues. CDR3 residues: CASSLRGTYGYTF. The CDR3 nucleotides are TGTGCCAGCAGTTTAAGAGGTACCTATGGCTACACCTTC.

The rearrangement joins TRBV2 to TRBJ1-5; D call uncertain. The CDR3 totals 14 residues. The germline V gene encodes CDR1 SNHLY and CDR2 FYNNEI. V lost 6 bases, J lost 2 bases, and 11 bases lay in between. The CDR3 here is CASRATAGNQPQHF. CDR3 DNA sequence: TGTGCCAGCAGAGCGACGGCAGGCAATCAGCCCCAGCATTTT.

This clone was seen a few times. The final CDR3 position lacks the conserved phenylalanine or tryptophan, pointing to a likely read error. V is TRBV6-1 and J is TRBJ1-5, with TRBD1 as a possible D gene (6 bases). The CDR3 has 12 amino acids. Trimming took off 7 bases at V and 6 bases at J, with 10 bases between the two ends. CDR1 is MNHNS and CDR2 is SASEGT in the germline V gene. CDR3 region: CASTGVCQPQHL. Written as DNA, the CDR3 is TGTGCCAGCACAGGGGTTTGTCAGCCCCAGCATCTT.

This clone occurred a few times. Other nucleotide sequences in the sample specify the same CDR3. DNA of the CDR3: TGTGCCAGCAGTGAAGAAACAGCCTACGAGCAGTACTTC. Its protein is CASSEETAYEQYF. J is TRBJ2-7 and V is TRBV6-1; D unclear. Between the trimmed V and J ends, which lost 1 base and 2 bases, there was a span of 6 bases. The CDR3 extends over 13 amino acids. Germline V lookup: CDR1 MNHNS, CDR2 SASEGT.